What follows are 5 T cell receptor beta chains derived from one specimen sequenced in a study of T cell changes during pregnancy in multiple sclerosis. This table comes from immunoSEQ multiplex PCR, and its TCRdb copy is limited to in-frame clones, with some not included. The sample carries approximately 60,000 clones, approximately 93% recorded once. The input for sequencing was CD8+ T cells from peripheral blood mononuclear cells, taken in the second trimester of pregnancy. The receptors originated from a female donor with multiple sclerosis, enrolled in a pregnancy study.

J is TRBJ2-1 and V is TRBV7-9; D not certain. Germline lookup yields CDR1 SEHNR and CDR2 FQNEAQ (reference sequence). This CDR3 region has 12 residues. Trimming took off 2 bases at V and 15 bases at J, with 14 bases between the two ends. The CDR3 bases are TGTGCCAGCAGCTTACAGGTTAATTGGCTGTTCTTC. Translating it yields CASSLQVNWLFF.

The gene calls are TRBV4-3 and TRBJ1-6; D is possibly TRBD1 (5 bases). Per germline, CDR1 LGHNA and CDR2 YSLEER. Trimming shortened V by 5 bases and J by 4 bases, and 15 bases separated the two germline ends. This CDR3 region has 16 residues. This CDR3 reads CASSAGLAGYNSPLHF. CDR3 sequence (DNA): TGCGCCAGCAGCGCTGGTCTGGCAGGGTATAATTCACCCCTCCACTTT.

This clone was picked up one time. The rearrangement joins TRBV6-4 to TRBJ2-2; 7 bases agree with TRBD1. The CDR3 is made up of 14 amino acids. Germline CDR1 is MRHNA and CDR2 is SNTAGT. V lost 6 bases, J lost 3 bases, and 4 bases stayed unmatched. CDR3 amino acids: CASRQGVYTGELFF. DNA of the CDR3: TGTGCCAGCAGGCAGGGGGTTTACACCGGGGAGCTGTTTTTT.

This clone has a single count. The rearrangement uses TRBV19 and TRBJ2-7, with 7 bases aligning to TRBD1. The CDR3 is 16 amino acids. With 1 base clipped from V and 3 bases from J, the junction kept 9 bases outside the gene matches. Germline loops: CDR1 LNHDA, CDR2 SQIVND (reference sequence). The DNA of the CDR3 is TGTGCCAGTAGTATAGCTCCGGACAGGTTGAACTACGAGCAGTACTTC. Translated: CASSIAPDRLNYEQYF.

V and J are TRBV6-1 and TRBJ1-4, with 8 bases identical to TRBD1. V lost 6 bases to trimming and J lost 5 bases; unmatched junction nucleotides: 8. The CDR3 length is 15 residues. CDR1 and CDR2 (germline): MNHNS, SASEGT. CDR3 protein: CASSPQDRVNEKLFF. DNA for the CDR3: TGTGCCAGCAGCCCCCAGGACAGGGTCAATGAAAAACTGTTTTTT.